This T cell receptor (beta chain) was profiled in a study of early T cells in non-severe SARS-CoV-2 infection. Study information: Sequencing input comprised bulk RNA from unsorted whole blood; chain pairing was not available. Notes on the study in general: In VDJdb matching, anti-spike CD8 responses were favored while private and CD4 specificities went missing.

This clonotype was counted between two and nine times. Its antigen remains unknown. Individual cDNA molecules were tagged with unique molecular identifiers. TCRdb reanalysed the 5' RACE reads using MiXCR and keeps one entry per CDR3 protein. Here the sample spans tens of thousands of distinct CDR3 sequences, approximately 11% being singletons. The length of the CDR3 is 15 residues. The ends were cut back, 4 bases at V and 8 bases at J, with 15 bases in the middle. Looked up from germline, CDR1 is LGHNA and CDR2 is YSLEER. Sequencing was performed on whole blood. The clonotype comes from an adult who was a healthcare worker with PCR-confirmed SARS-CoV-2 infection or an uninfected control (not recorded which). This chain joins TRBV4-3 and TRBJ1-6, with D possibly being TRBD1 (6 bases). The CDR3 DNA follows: TGCGCCAGCAGCCTTGGGGACAAAGGGCATTCACCCCTCCACTTT. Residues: CASSLGDKGHSPLHF.